The rows below give T cell receptor beta chains drawn from one sample of a study of cytotoxic CD8 clonotypes in ibrutinib-treated CLL. The data were produced by immunoSEQ multiplex PCR, yet TCRdb's version contains in-frame clones alone and is incomplete. Altogether approximately 350,000 clones are present, about 64% being singletons, with the ten largest covering around 6.5%. The material was PBMCs, obtained after 36 months of ibrutinib treatment. These TCRs come from a human donor with chronic lymphocytic leukemia. CDR3s include the opening cysteine and the closing phenylalanine or tryptophan. A D gene is named only where the DNA matches it firmly. Clone size is given for some rows only: seen once, a few or many times, or a class if the clone is expanded.

clone_size	v_call	j_call	d_call	cdr3_nt	cdr3_aa
few	TRBV19	TRBJ2-2	TRBD2	TGTGCCAGTAGTTTACTAGCGGGAGTCACCGGGGAGCTGTTTTTT	CASSLLAGVTGELFF
NA	TRBV18	TRBJ2-7	NA	TGTGCCAGCTCACCAAAGATCGGCGAGCAGTACTTC	CASSPKIGEQYF
few	TRBV4-1	TRBJ2-2	TRBD1	TGCGCCAGCAGCCGACAGGGTTGGACCGGGGAGCTGTTTTTT	CASSRQGWTGELFF
NA	TRBV28	TRBJ2-7	NA	TGTGCCAGCAGTTTATCCGGGACGGAACGATACGAGCAGTACTTC	CASSLSGTERYEQYF
few	TRBV14	TRBJ2-7	NA	TGTGCCAGCAGCAAACAATTGACGGGGCAGTACTTC	CASSKQLTGQYF
few	TRBV10-3	TRBJ1-1	NA	TGTGCCATCAGTGAGAGGACAGATGAAGCTTTCTTT	CAISERTDEAFF
few	TRBV28	TRBJ1-2	TRBD1	TGTGCCAGCAAACGACAGGGTTTTAACTATGGCTACACCTTC	CASKRQGFNYGYTF
NA	TRBV5-1	TRBJ2-7	TRBD2	TGCGCCAGCAGCTTGGGGCTAGCGGGGCCCGGATACGAGCAGTACTTC	CASSLGLAGPGYEQYF
NA	TRBV6-5	TRBJ2-5	TRBD1	TGTGCCAGCAGTTTCGGACAGGGTGGGACCCAGTACTTC	CASSFGQGGTQYF
NA	TRBV5-1	TRBJ2-1	TRBD1	TGCGCCAGCAGCTTGGGGGACAGGGTGCGGAATGAGCAGTTCTTC	CASSLGDRVRNEQFF
NA	TRBV5-1	TRBJ2-5	NA	TGCGCCAGCAGCTTGAGCGGACTTCGATCAGGGACCCAGTACTTC	CASSLSGLRSGTQYF
few	TRBV6-5	TRBJ1-2	NA	TGTGCCAGCAGTTACTCGCCCGGGGGCTATGGCTACACCTTC	CASSYSPGGYGYTF
NA	TRBV4-1	TRBJ1-5	NA	TGCGCCAGCAGCCCAGAGGGACGGGCTAGCAATCAGCCCCAGCATTTT	CASSPEGRASNQPQHF
NA	TRBV11-1	TRBJ2-7	NA	TGTGCCAGCAGCTTCAGTCCCCGGGGGTACGAGCAGTACTTC	CASSFSPRGYEQYF
many	TRBV29-1	TRBJ1-2	NA	TGCAGCGTTGATTCGGGGTATGGCTACACCTTC	CSVDSGYGYTF
NA	TRBV6-5	TRBJ2-1	NA	TGTGCCAGCAGTTACGGAGCGTGGGATGAGCAGTTCTTC	CASSYGAWDEQFF
NA	TRBV28	TRBJ2-5	NA	TGTGCCAGCATGGGGGCGGCGGGAGAAGAGACCCAGTACTTC	CASMGAAGEETQYF
NA	TRBV4-1	TRBJ2-1	TRBD1	TGCGCCAGCACCCCAACCGGGACAGGGTCCTACAATGAGCAGTTCTTC	CASTPTGTGSYNEQFF
NA	TRBV5-4	TRBJ2-5	TRBD2	TGTGCCAGCAGCTCGATGATCCGACTAGCGGGGGAGCAAGAGACCCAGTACTTC	CASSSMIRLAGEQETQYF
NA	TRBV18	TRBJ2-7	TRBD2	TGTGCCAGCTCACCAGGGCTAGCGGGGACCTACGAGCAGTACTTC	CASSPGLAGTYEQYF
few	TRBV19	TRBJ1-5	NA	TGTGCCAGTAGTAGCCCTTTTGGGGGGCTCAATCAGCCCCAGCATTTT	CASSSPFGGLNQPQHF
NA	TRBV9	TRBJ2-1	TRBD2	TGTGCCAGCAGCGAGTCCTTAGCGGGAGGTGTTTACAATGAGCAGTTCTTC	CASSESLAGGVYNEQFF
few	TRBV11-2	TRBJ2-7	TRBD2	TGTGCCAGCAGCTTAGCAGCGGGGGTCGAGCAGTACTTC	CASSLAAGVEQYF
NA	TRBV5-1	TRBJ1-3	NA	TGCGCCAGCAGCTTGTACAGCTCTGGAAACACCATATATTTT	CASSLYSSGNTIYF
NA	TRBV21-1	TRBJ2-1	NA	TGTGCCAGCAGCAAAGGGGACAATGAGCAGTTCTTC	CASSKGDNEQFF
NA	TRBV6-6	TRBJ2-7	NA	TGTGCCAGCAGCCTTAACCCCTACGAGCAGTACTTC	CASSLNPYEQYF